Listed below are T cell receptor beta chains from one sample, sequenced in a study of OX40 agonist ivuxolimab in advanced cancers. Sequencing used immunoSEQ multiplex PCR; TCRdb keeps in-frame clones, though not all of them. This table has around 72,000 clones, roughly 80% appearing once. The material was CD4+ or CD8+ T cells sorted from blood, obtained in a trial of the OX40 agonist ivuxolimab. Receptor source: an adult with an advanced solid tumor such as melanoma, head and neck, liver or kidney cancer. CDR3s include the opening cysteine and the closing phenylalanine or tryptophan. Each record gives: D gene, V gene, J gene, clone size, CDR3 DNA, CDR3 protein. D genes are given only for firm matches. Some rows mark clone size as missing; the rest say once, few, many or name a class of expanded clone.

d_call: TRBD1
v_call: TRBV7-3
j_call: TRBJ1-1
clone_size: .
cdr3_nt: TGTGCCAGCAGCTTGGGCCTGCCGGGACAGTCTGAAGCTTTCTTT
cdr3_aa: CASSLGLPGQSEAFF

d_call: TRBD1
v_call: TRBV6-1
j_call: TRBJ1-5
clone_size: .
cdr3_nt: TGTGCCAGCAGCGGCGGGACAGGGAGGCAGCCCCAGCATTTT
cdr3_aa: CASSGGTGRQPQHF

d_call: TRBD1
v_call: TRBV27
j_call: TRBJ2-7
clone_size: .
cdr3_nt: TGTGCCAGCAGTTTATCCCTGGACAGGCTCTACGAGCAGTACTTC
cdr3_aa: CASSLSLDRLYEQYF

d_call: .
v_call: TRBV6-6
j_call: TRBJ1-1
clone_size: .
cdr3_nt: TGTGCCAGCAGTTACTCCCTTGGGGGCACTGAAGCTTTCTTT
cdr3_aa: CASSYSLGGTEAFF

d_call: .
v_call: TRBV6-5
j_call: TRBJ2-5
clone_size: .
cdr3_nt: TGTGCCAGCAGAGGGACATTCAATCAAGAGACCCAGTACTTC
cdr3_aa: CASRGTFNQETQYF

d_call: .
v_call: TRBV5-1
j_call: TRBJ1-1
clone_size: .
cdr3_nt: TGCGCCAGCAACTGGGGTGAGGGGGTGGCTGAAGCTTTCTTT
cdr3_aa: CASNWGEGVAEAFF

d_call: .
v_call: TRBV7-2
j_call: TRBJ1-5
clone_size: .
cdr3_nt: TGTGCCAGCAGCTTGACAGAAAATCAGCCCCAGCATTTT
cdr3_aa: CASSLTENQPQHF

d_call: TRBD1
v_call: TRBV9
j_call: TRBJ2-5
clone_size: .
cdr3_nt: TGTGCCAGCAGCGTAGCAGGGGGAGAACAAGAGACCCAGTACTTC
cdr3_aa: CASSVAGGEQETQYF

d_call: .
v_call: TRBV27
j_call: TRBJ1-1
clone_size: .
cdr3_nt: TGTGCCAGCAGTTTATCGAGGGGCGGGGATTCAAGGTTTAAGGACACTGAAGCTTTCTTT
cdr3_aa: CASSLSRGGDSRFKDTEAFF

d_call: .
v_call: TRBV5-1
j_call: TRBJ2-2
clone_size: few
cdr3_nt: TGCGCCAGCAGCCAACCTCCCGGGACACCTTTCACCGGGGAGCTGTTTTTT
cdr3_aa: CASSQPPGTPFTGELFF

d_call: .
v_call: TRBV5-1
j_call: TRBJ1-1
clone_size: .
cdr3_nt: TGCGCCAGCAGCCCGGAGGGACCCTACACTGAAGCTTTCTTT
cdr3_aa: CASSPEGPYTEAFF

d_call: .
v_call: TRBV6-1
j_call: TRBJ1-5
clone_size: .
cdr3_nt: TGTGCCAGCAGTGCCTTCGATCAGCCCCAGCATTTT
cdr3_aa: CASSAFDQPQHF

d_call: .
v_call: TRBV6-1
j_call: TRBJ1-2
clone_size: .
cdr3_nt: TGTGCCAGCAGTGAGTTTACGGGAGGGAACTATGGCTACACCTTC
cdr3_aa: CASSEFTGGNYGYTF

d_call: .
v_call: TRBV5-1
j_call: TRBJ2-1
clone_size: .
cdr3_nt: TGCGCCAGCAGCTTGGGGGGGTTGAATGAGCAGTTCTTC
cdr3_aa: CASSLGGLNEQFF

d_call: TRBD1
v_call: TRBV5-1
j_call: TRBJ1-3
clone_size: .
cdr3_nt: TGCGCCAGCAGCTTGACAGGGGAGGACACCATATATTTT
cdr3_aa: CASSLTGEDTIYF

d_call: TRBD1
v_call: TRBV11-2
j_call: TRBJ2-2
clone_size: .
cdr3_nt: TGTGCCAGCAGCGTAGTTTCAGGACAGGGGAATTACACCGGGGAGCTGTTTTTT
cdr3_aa: CASSVVSGQGNYTGELFF

d_call: .
v_call: TRBV29-1
j_call: TRBJ1-2
clone_size: .
cdr3_nt: TGCAGCGTTGAGAAAGGACACTCTAACTATGGCTACACCTTC
cdr3_aa: CSVEKGHSNYGYTF

d_call: .
v_call: TRBV19
j_call: TRBJ1-1
clone_size: .
cdr3_nt: TGTGCCAGTAGTGCAGGGGACGCTCCGAACACTGAAGCTTTCTTT
cdr3_aa: CASSAGDAPNTEAFF

d_call: TRBD2
v_call: TRBV7-9
j_call: TRBJ2-7
clone_size: once
cdr3_nt: TGTGCCAGCAGCCCCAGCGGGGGGGGGTACACCTACGAGCAGTACTTC
cdr3_aa: CASSPSGGGYTYEQYF

d_call: .
v_call: TRBV19
j_call: TRBJ1-2
clone_size: .
cdr3_nt: TGTGCCAGTAGTATACAAGGGTGGGGCGGTGGCTACACCTTC
cdr3_aa: CASSIQGWGGGYTF

d_call: TRBD2
v_call: TRBV4-3
j_call: TRBJ2-3
clone_size: few
cdr3_nt: TGCGCCAGCAGCCCGGGGACTAGCGGGGCGCTAAGCACAGATACGCAGTATTTT
cdr3_aa: CASSPGTSGALSTDTQYF

d_call: .
v_call: TRBV10-3
j_call: TRBJ2-1
clone_size: .
cdr3_nt: TGTGCCATCAGTGGCGGTTCCTACAATGAGCAGTTCTTC
cdr3_aa: CAISGGSYNEQFF

d_call: .
v_call: TRBV5-4
j_call: TRBJ2-3
clone_size: .
cdr3_nt: TGTGCCAGCAGCCCTCCGGGCCCGCCGGGGAATACGCAGTATTTT
cdr3_aa: CASSPPGPPGNTQYF

d_call: TRBD1
v_call: TRBV6-5
j_call: TRBJ2-7
clone_size: once
cdr3_nt: TGTGCCAGCAGCGTAGGACGGACAGGGAGCCACGAGCAGTACTTC
cdr3_aa: CASSVGRTGSHEQYF

d_call: .
v_call: TRBV30
j_call: TRBJ1-5
clone_size: .
cdr3_nt: TGTGCCTGGAGTGTAGGTACGGCGGGAAATCAGCCCCAGCATTTT
cdr3_aa: CAWSVGTAGNQPQHF

d_call: .
v_call: TRBV5-1
j_call: TRBJ1-1
clone_size: .
cdr3_nt: TGCGCCAGCAGCTTAGGGACGGGTGGCACTGAAGCTTTCTTT
cdr3_aa: CASSLGTGGTEAFF

d_call: TRBD1
v_call: TRBV4-2
j_call: TRBJ1-2
clone_size: .
cdr3_nt: TGTGCCAGCAGCCAAGACATCACGGGGGACAGGGGATCGTTGAGGGGCTACACCTTC
cdr3_aa: CASSQDITGDRGSLRGYTF

d_call: .
v_call: TRBV10-3
j_call: TRBJ1-2
clone_size: .
cdr3_nt: TGTGCCATCAAGCCTTCTAACTATGGCTACACCTTC
cdr3_aa: CAIKPSNYGYTF

d_call: .
v_call: TRBV7-9
j_call: TRBJ2-7
clone_size: once
cdr3_nt: TGTGCCAGCAGCTTAGGGGATCTAGGGGCCTACGAGCAGTACTTC
cdr3_aa: CASSLGDLGAYEQYF

d_call: TRBD1
v_call: TRBV29-1
j_call: TRBJ2-7
clone_size: .
cdr3_nt: TGCAGCGGCTATACCGGACAGGGGCCTTTGCACGAGCAGTACTTC
cdr3_aa: CSGYTGQGPLHEQYF

d_call: TRBD2
v_call: TRBV6-6
j_call: TRBJ2-2
clone_size: .
cdr3_nt: TGTGCCAGCAGTCCCTTGGGGGAGGGGAAAACCGGGGAGCTGTTTTTT
cdr3_aa: CASSPLGEGKTGELFF

d_call: TRBD1
v_call: TRBV30
j_call: TRBJ1-3
clone_size: .
cdr3_nt: TGTGCCTGGAGTCTCGGGACAGGTTATGGAAACACCATATATTTT
cdr3_aa: CAWSLGTGYGNTIYF